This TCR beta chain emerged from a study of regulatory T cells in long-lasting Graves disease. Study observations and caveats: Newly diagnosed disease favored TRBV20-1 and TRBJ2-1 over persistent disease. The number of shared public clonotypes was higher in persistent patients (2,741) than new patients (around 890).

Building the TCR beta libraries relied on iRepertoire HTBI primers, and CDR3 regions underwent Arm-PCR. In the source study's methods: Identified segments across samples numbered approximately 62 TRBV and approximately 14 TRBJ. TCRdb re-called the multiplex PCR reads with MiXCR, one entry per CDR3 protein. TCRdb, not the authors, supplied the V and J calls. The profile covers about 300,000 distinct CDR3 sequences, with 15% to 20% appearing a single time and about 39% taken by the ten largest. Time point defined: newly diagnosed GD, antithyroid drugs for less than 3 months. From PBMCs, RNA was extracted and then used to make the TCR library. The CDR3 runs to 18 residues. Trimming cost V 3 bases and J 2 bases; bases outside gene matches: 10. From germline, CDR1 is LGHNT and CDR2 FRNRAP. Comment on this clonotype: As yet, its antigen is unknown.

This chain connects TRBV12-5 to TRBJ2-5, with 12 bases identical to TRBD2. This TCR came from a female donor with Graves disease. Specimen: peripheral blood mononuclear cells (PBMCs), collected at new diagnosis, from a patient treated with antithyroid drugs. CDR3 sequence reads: CASGFTGLAGVNQETQYF. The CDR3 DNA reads TGTGCTAGTGGTTTTACGGGACTAGCGGGCGTAAATCAAGAGACCCAGTACTTC.